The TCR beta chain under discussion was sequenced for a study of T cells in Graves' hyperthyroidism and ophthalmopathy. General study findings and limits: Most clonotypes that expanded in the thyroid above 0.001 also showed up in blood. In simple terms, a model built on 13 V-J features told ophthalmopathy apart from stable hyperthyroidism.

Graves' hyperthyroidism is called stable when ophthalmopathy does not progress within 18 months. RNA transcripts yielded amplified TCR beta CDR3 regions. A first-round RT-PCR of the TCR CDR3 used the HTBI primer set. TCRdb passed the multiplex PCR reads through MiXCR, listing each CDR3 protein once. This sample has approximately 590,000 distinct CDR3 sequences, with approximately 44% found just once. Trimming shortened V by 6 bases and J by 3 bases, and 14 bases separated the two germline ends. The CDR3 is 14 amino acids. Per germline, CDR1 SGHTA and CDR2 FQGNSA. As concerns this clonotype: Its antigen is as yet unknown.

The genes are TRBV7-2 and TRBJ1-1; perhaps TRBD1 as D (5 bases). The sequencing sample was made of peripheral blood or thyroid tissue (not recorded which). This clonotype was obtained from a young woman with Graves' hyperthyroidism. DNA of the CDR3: TGTGCCAGCAGTCTACGACAGTACGACACTGAAGCTTTCTTT. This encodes CASSLRQYDTEAFF. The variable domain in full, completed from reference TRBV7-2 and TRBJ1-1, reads GAGVSQSPSNKVTEKGKDVELRCDPISGHTALYWYRQSLGQGLEFLIYFQGNSAPDKSGLPSDRFSAERTGGSVSTLTIQRTQQEDSAVYLCASSLRQYDTEAFFGQGTRLTVV.